These 25 T cell receptor beta chains came from one sample sequenced in a study of cytomegalovirus exposure and HLA in healthy donors. In the PCR, 60 Vbeta and 13 Jbeta primers were used. Libraries were prepared by immunoSEQ multiplex PCR; TCRdb keeps only in-frame clonotypes and omits some of them. The sample shows more than 95,000 clones, about three quarters of them seen only once. The sample comprised PBMCs. The receptors stem from a man aged 50 to 60 in good health and CMV-seronegative.

The chain has TRBV7-2 and TRBJ1-6; weak D call: TRBD1 (6 bases). The ends were cut back, 5 bases at V and 7 bases at J, with 18 bases in the middle. The germline V gene has CDR1 SGHTA and CDR2 FQGNSA. CDR3 size: 16 residues. DNA for the CDR3: TGTGCCAGCAGCGCCCGAACAGGGTGGGGGAATTCACCCCTCCACTTT. Its protein product is CASSARTGWGNSPLHF. Combining the CDR3 with reference TRBV7-2 and TRBJ1-6 gives the whole variable domain GAGVSQSPSNKVTEKGKDVELRCDPISGHTALYWYRQSLGQGLEFLIYFQGNSAPDKSGLPSDRFSAERTGGSVSTLTIQRTQQEDSAVYLCASSARTGWGNSPLHFGNGTRLTVT.

This chain joins TRBV9 and TRBJ2-5; possibly TRBD2 for D (5 bases). CDR1 and CDR2 from the germline V gene are SGDLS and YYNGEE. V dropped 4 bases and J dropped 0 bases, with 10 bases sitting between them. CDR3 size: 14 residues. Here the CDR3 reads CASSPRRDQETQYF. The DNA for the CDR3 is TGTGCCAGCAGCCCCCGGCGGGACCAAGAGACCCAGTACTTC.

The chain carries TRBV11-1 and TRBJ2-2; 9 bases line up with TRBD1. This CDR3 is built from 15 residues. Germline V gene lookup returns CDR1 SGHAT and CDR2 FQDESV (reference sequence). V was pared by 6 bases and J by 6 bases, with 8 bases of the junction left unmatched. In nucleotides, the CDR3 is TGTGCCAGCAGATACGACAGGGGGTATCCCGGGGAGCTGTTTTTT. The encoded protein is CASRYDRGYPGELFF.

The chain employs TRBV7-9 and TRBJ2-2; D remains unclear. V was trimmed by 4 bases and J by 11 bases, leaving 14 bases between them. From germline, CDR1 is SEHNR and CDR2 FQNEAQ (reference sequence). The CDR3 covers 13 residues. For the CDR3, the DNA is TGTGCCAGCAGCTCCCTTACTGGTTCAGAGCTGTTTTTT. This encodes CASSSLTGSELFF.

This clone was found a few times. The chain joins TRBV18 to TRBJ1-1; TRBD1 is a possible D gene (6 bases). This CDR3 has 13 amino acids. Looked up from germline, CDR1 is KGHSH and CDR2 is LQKENI. Deletions cut 6 bases from V and 1 base from J, with 9 bases between. The CDR3 spells CASSVGQNTEAFF. The CDR3 bases are TGTGCCAGCTCGGTGGGACAGAACACTGAAGCTTTCTTT.

This CDR3 is CASSIESRGGSWNEQFF. In DNA form, the CDR3 reads TGTGCCAGTAGTATAGAGTCCCGGGGAGGGTCTTGGAATGAGCAGTTCTTC. V is TRBV19 and J is TRBJ2-1; 7 positions match TRBD2. Trimming cost V 0 bases and J 7 bases; bases outside gene matches: 12. This CDR3 has 17 residues. The V gene's germline CDR1 is LNHDA and CDR2 SQIVND (reference sequence).

The genes are TRBV25-1 and TRBJ1-1; D is uncertain. Germline V gene data show CDR1 as MGHDK and CDR2 as SYGVNS. The CDR3 runs 15 residues. Trimming shortened V by 0 bases and J by 2 bases, and 10 bases separated the two germline ends. In DNA, the CDR3 is TGTGCCAGCAGTGAATATATGGCACCAAACACTGAAGCTTTCTTT. This encodes CASSEYMAPNTEAFF.

The chain joins TRBV4-3 to TRBJ2-5; 7 nucleotides line up with TRBD2. The CDR3 has 18 residues. CDR1 and CDR2 (germline): LGHNA, YSLEER. Losses at the gene ends were 0 bases for V and 5 bases for J; bases not matched to a gene: 15. CDR3 nucleotide sequence: TGCGCCAGCAGCCAAGATCCCCCACCGACTAGCTTCGGGGAGACCCAGTACTTC. Translation gives CASSQDPPPTSFGETQYF.

The CDR3 DNA sequence: TGTGCCAGCAGCCGCAATCCCGGGGCGGCGACAGGGGGTCGCGGCTACACCTTC. It yields the protein CASSRNPGAATGGRGYTF. The chain couples TRBV7-6 to TRBJ1-2; 9 bases map to TRBD1. The CDR3 spans 18 residues. From germline, CDR1 is SGHVS and CDR2 FNYEAQ. V trimming: 5 bases; J trimming: 8 bases; junction bases outside the gene matches: 21. The whole variable domain, remainder taken from reference TRBV7-6 and TRBJ1-2, is GAGVSQSPRYKVTKRGQDVALRCDPISGHVSLYWYRQALGQGPEFLTYFNYEAQQDKSGLPNDRFSAERPEGSISTLTIQRTEQRDSAMYRCASSRNPGAATGGRGYTFGSGTRLTVV.

This clone was seen only a few times. J is TRBJ1-1 and V is TRBV5-4; D remains ambiguous. The CDR3 is made up of 14 amino acids. CDR1 and CDR2 (germline): SGHNT, YYREEE (reference sequence). V gave up 4 bases and J gave up 3 bases, with 13 bases separating them. The CDR3 region is CASSIGVADTEAFF. As DNA, the CDR3 is TGTGCCAGCAGCATCGGGGTTGCGGACACTGAAGCTTTCTTT.

This chain links TRBV4-3 with TRBJ1-2, with D unresolved. V lost 0 bases and J 5 bases, leaving 13 bases between the germline ends. This CDR3 spans 15 amino acids. Germline V CDR1 and CDR2: LGHNA, YSLEER. CDR3 region: CASSQEGGQRYGYTF. The CDR3, as DNA: TGCGCCAGCAGCCAAGAGGGCGGGCAGCGGTATGGCTACACCTTC.

The chain joins TRBV19 to TRBJ2-7, with TRBD1 identical over 8 bases. The CDR3 is 13 residues long. The V and J ends lost 4 bases and 5 bases, in that order; junction bases with no gene match: 4. Germline assignment: CDR1 LNHDA and CDR2 SQIVND (reference sequence). The CDR3 loop is CASSKTGGHEQYV. The DNA of the CDR3 is TGTGCCAGTAGTAAAACAGGGGGACACGAGCAGTACGTC.

The chain has TRBV2 and TRBJ1-2; D is unresolved. The CDR3 sequence is 15 residues long. The ends were cut back, 3 bases at V and 2 bases at J, with 13 bases in the middle. Germline V gene lookup returns CDR1 SNHLY and CDR2 FYNNEI. As DNA, the CDR3 is TGTGCCAGCAGTGAGCGGGCAAGTGGGAACTATGGCTACACCTTC. This codes for CASSERASGNYGYTF.

The rearrangement joins TRBV11-3 to TRBJ1-6, with TRBD1 matching 9 bases. Germline trimming cut 2 bases from V and 5 bases from J; bases unmatched to any gene: 1. The CDR3 length is 15 residues. CDR1 is SGHNT and CDR2 is YENEEA in the germline V gene. Here the CDR3 reads CASSLRTGDNSPLHF. The CDR3 nucleotides read TGTGCCAGCAGCTTACGGACAGGGGATAATTCACCCCTCCACTTT. Filled out from reference TRBV11-3 and TRBJ1-6, the complete variable domain reads EAGVVQSPRYKIIEKKQPVAFWCNPISGHNTLYWYLQNLGQGPELLIRYENEEAVDDSQLPKDRFSAERLKGVDSTLKIQPAELGDSAVYLCASSLRTGDNSPLHFGNGTRLTVT.

The sample holds a few counts of this clone. The gene calls are TRBV27 and TRBJ1-6; 9 bases are a match to TRBD1. V gave up 6 bases and J gave up 10 bases; unmatched junction bases: 7. Germline loops: CDR1 MNHEY, CDR2 SMNVEV (reference sequence). The CDR3 consists of 14 residues. The CDR3 sequence: CASSQGQGWSPLHF. CDR3 sequence (DNA): TGTGCCAGCAGCCAGGGACAGGGTTGGTCACCCCTCCACTTT.

The chain uses TRBV2 and TRBJ1-6; D call uncertain. The CDR3 extends over 13 amino acids. The germline gives CDR1 SNHLY, CDR2 FYNNEI. Trimming shortened V by 6 bases and J by 10 bases, and 13 bases separated the two germline ends. The CDR3 sequence is CASRAIGGSPLHF. The CDR3 bases are TGTGCCAGCAGGGCCATCGGCGGGTCACCCCTCCACTTT.

The chain uses TRBV18 and TRBJ2-7, with D possibly TRBD2 on 5 matching bases. This CDR3 has 16 amino acids. Deletions cut 6 bases from V and 2 bases from J, with 20 bases between. CDR1 is KGHSH, CDR2 LQKENI, per germline. The CDR3 DNA sequence: TGTGCCAGCTCCCCGGTCCGGGAATCCCCAACCTACGAGCAGTACTTC. This sequence encodes CASSPVRESPTYEQYF.

The genes are TRBV10-3 and TRBJ2-7; D possibly corresponds to TRBD1 (6 bases). This CDR3 is built from 12 residues. V was shortened by 10 bases and J by 5 bases, with 15 bases between the two germline ends. Germline V gives CDR1 ENHRY, CDR2 SYGVKD. The chain's CDR3 is CATGTGFNEQYF. CDR3 sequence (DNA): TGTGCCACCGGAACAGGGTTTAACGAGCAGTACTTC.

In this sample, this clone turned up once. The rearrangement joins TRBV5-4 to TRBJ2-7, with TRBD2 matching 7 bases. This CDR3 contains 14 residues. Germline CDR1 reads SGHNT; CDR2 reads YYREEE (reference sequence). Unmatched junction bases numbered 7, after V lost 4 bases and J lost 3 bases. This CDR3 reads CASSKTSVNYEQYF. CDR3 nucleotides: TGTGCCAGCAGCAAAACTAGCGTCAACTACGAGCAGTACTTC.

This sequence joins TRBV2 and TRBJ2-1; tentative D call: TRBD2 (6 bases). The V and J ends lost 6 bases and 2 bases respectively, with 11 bases between them. Germline V CDR1 and CDR2: SNHLY, FYNNEI. This CDR3 comprises 14 residues. CDR3 nucleotides: TGTGCCAGCAGCCGGGACTCCACCTACAATGAGCAGTTCTTC. Its protein is CASSRDSTYNEQFF.

CDR3 sequence: CASSSLPGGPTSYEQYF. CDR3 DNA sequence: TGTGCCAGCAGCTCCCTCCCGGGGGGGCCTACCTCCTACGAGCAGTACTTC. The chain links TRBV7-8 to TRBJ2-7; TRBD2 matches 8 bases. This CDR3 is 17 amino acids long. The trim removed 4 bases at V and 0 bases at J, leaving 11 bases unmatched. CDR1 and CDR2 from the germline V gene are SGHVS and FQNEAQ.

This clone has just one count. This chain uses TRBV5-4 with TRBJ2-2; tentatively, D is TRBD2 (6 bases). V dropped 3 bases and J dropped 0 bases, with 12 bases sitting between them. The germline CDR1 and CDR2 sequences are SGHNT and YYREEE (reference sequence). The CDR3 extends over 16 amino acids. The CDR3 DNA sequence: TGTGCCAGCAGCTCAGCTAGCGATGCGAACACCGGGGAGCTGTTTTTT. Translating it yields CASSSASDANTGELFF.

This clone came up a few times. CDR3 nucleotides: TGTGCCAGTAGTATTCGGGGAGAGAACACTGAAGCTTTCTTT. Protein: CASSIRGENTEAFF. The chain couples TRBV19 to TRBJ1-1; D gene ambiguous. CDR3 length: 14 amino acids. Germline values: CDR1 LNHDA, CDR2 SQIVND (reference sequence). V lost 3 bases and J 1 base, leaving 9 bases between the germline ends.

The CDR3 DNA reads as TGTGCCTGGAGGAACAGGGGTGATTCACCCCTCCACTTT. Its protein product is CAWRNRGDSPLHF. The chain couples TRBV30 to TRBJ1-6; TRBD1 matches 7 bases. The ends lost 3 bases at V and 8 bases at J; junction bases unmatched: 4. The length of the CDR3 is 13 residues. Per the germline V gene, CDR1 is GTSNPN and CDR2 is SVGIG (reference sequence).

The chain is built from TRBV19 and TRBJ2-2; D might be TRBD1 (6 bases). Trimming shortened V by 3 bases and J by 4 bases, and 9 bases separated the two germline ends. Germline CDR1 and CDR2: LNHDA and SQIVND (reference sequence). The length of the CDR3 is 14 residues. In DNA, the CDR3 is TGTGCCAGTAGTATCGTGGGGGCCACCGGGGAGCTGTTTTTT. Translated: CASSIVGATGELFF.